The rows below give T cell receptor beta chains drawn from one sample of a study of T cell changes during pregnancy in multiple sclerosis. Generated by immunoSEQ multiplex PCR, the TCRdb table keeps only in-frame clones and is missing some. The sample yields around 110,000 clones, around 90% seen once. The material sequenced was peripheral blood, taken in the third trimester of pregnancy. All receptors come from a female donor in good health, enrolled as a control in a pregnancy study. CDR3s include the opening cysteine and the closing phenylalanine or tryptophan. Fields, in order: clone size, D gene, J gene, V gene, CDR3 DNA, CDR3 protein. D genes are given only for firm matches. The listing skips clone size in some rows; elsewhere it reads once, few, many or a size class.

abundance: few; d_gene: TRBD1; j_gene: TRBJ1-1; v_gene: TRBV6-5; CDR3nt: TGTGCCAGCAGTCCACAGGGGAGTATAGCTGAAGCTTTCTTT; CDR3aa: CASSPQGSIAEAFF
abundance: .; d_gene: .; j_gene: TRBJ1-2; v_gene: TRBV5-5; CDR3nt: TGTGCCAGCACCCCCCGTGTGGAGGGCCCGATGGACTATGGCTACACCTTC; CDR3aa: CASTPRVEGPMDYGYTF
abundance: .; d_gene: .; j_gene: TRBJ2-1; v_gene: TRBV21-1; CDR3nt: TGTGCCAGCAGCACCGGACTAGCGGGGGGCCTGCCCTACAATGAGCAGTTCTTC; CDR3aa: CASSTGLAGGLPYNEQFF
abundance: .; d_gene: TRBD1; j_gene: TRBJ1-2; v_gene: TRBV19; CDR3nt: TGTGCCAGTAGTACAACTCGAGCACAGGGGAGGAATAACTATGGCTACACCTTC; CDR3aa: CASSTTRAQGRNNYGYTF
abundance: .; d_gene: .; j_gene: TRBJ1-5; v_gene: TRBV11-2; CDR3nt: TGTGCCAGCAGCTTTAACAGGGACAATCAGCCCCAGCATTTT; CDR3aa: CASSFNRDNQPQHF
abundance: .; d_gene: TRBD2; j_gene: TRBJ2-1; v_gene: TRBV7-2; CDR3nt: TGTGCCAGCAATTCGGGGGGGCAGCAGGGGAGTGAGCAGTTCTTC; CDR3aa: CASNSGGQQGSEQFF
abundance: .; d_gene: TRBD1; j_gene: TRBJ1-3; v_gene: TRBV25-1; CDR3nt: TGTGCCAGCACTCCGACAGGGGTTTTCACCATATATTTT; CDR3aa: CASTPTGVFTIYF
abundance: .; d_gene: .; j_gene: TRBJ1-3; v_gene: TRBV11-2; CDR3nt: TGTGCCAGCAGCCCACAGGGAGCTGGAAACACCATATATTTT; CDR3aa: CASSPQGAGNTIYF
abundance: .; d_gene: TRBD2; j_gene: TRBJ2-5; v_gene: TRBV6-6; CDR3nt: TGTGCCAGCCTTTTCTACGGGGGGGGCCAAGAGACCCAGTACTTC; CDR3aa: CASLFYGGGQETQYF
abundance: .; d_gene: .; j_gene: TRBJ1-2; v_gene: TRBV4-3; CDR3nt: TGCGCCAGCAGCCAAGATCCGCAGGGAAGGTATGGCTACACCTTC; CDR3aa: CASSQDPQGRYGYTF
abundance: .; d_gene: TRBD2; j_gene: TRBJ2-3; v_gene: TRBV9; CDR3nt: TGTGCCAGCAGCGTAGGCGCCGCGGGGGGCACAGATACGCAGTATTTT; CDR3aa: CASSVGAAGGTDTQYF
abundance: .; d_gene: TRBD1; j_gene: TRBJ1-1; v_gene: TRBV5-8; CDR3nt: TGTGCCAGCAGCTTCCTAACCGGGACAGGGCAGAGAATGAACACTGAAGCTTTCTTT; CDR3aa: CASSFLTGTGQRMNTEAFF
abundance: .; d_gene: TRBD2; j_gene: TRBJ2-1; v_gene: TRBV2; CDR3nt: TGTGCCAGCAGTGAACGTAGTCTAGCGGGGAACGGTGAGCAGTTCTTC; CDR3aa: CASSERSLAGNGEQFF
abundance: .; d_gene: TRBD1; j_gene: TRBJ1-1; v_gene: TRBV5-1; CDR3nt: TGCGCCAGCAGCTTGACAGGGGTTGACACTGAAGCTTTCTTT; CDR3aa: CASSLTGVDTEAFF
abundance: once; d_gene: TRBD2; j_gene: TRBJ2-3; v_gene: TRBV7-8; CDR3nt: TGTGCCAGCAGCTTACTAGCGGGGGGGCCGGATACGCAGTATTTT; CDR3aa: CASSLLAGGPDTQYF
abundance: .; d_gene: TRBD1; j_gene: TRBJ1-2; v_gene: TRBV7-9; CDR3nt: TGTGCCAGCGACACGGGACAGGACCTGAAAGCCCTCTATGGCTACACCTTC; CDR3aa: CASDTGQDLKALYGYTF
abundance: few; d_gene: .; j_gene: TRBJ1-4; v_gene: TRBV7-9; CDR3nt: TGTGCCAGCAGCTCAGTTGGGAGCGAAAAACTGTTTTTT; CDR3aa: CASSSVGSEKLFF
abundance: .; d_gene: TRBD2; j_gene: TRBJ2-5; v_gene: TRBV13; CDR3nt: TGTGCCAGCAGCTTAGGTGGCGGGGGGGCCGGTGAGACCCAGTACTTC; CDR3aa: CASSLGGGGAGETQYF
abundance: .; d_gene: TRBD2; j_gene: TRBJ2-1; v_gene: TRBV19; CDR3nt: TGTGCCAGTAGCTCATGGTTAGCGGGGGTAGGTGAGCAGTTCTTC; CDR3aa: CASSSWLAGVGEQFF
abundance: few; d_gene: .; j_gene: TRBJ1-1; v_gene: TRBV30; CDR3nt: TGTGCCTGGAGTGTAGGGGATAGAGCTTTCTTT; CDR3aa: CAWSVGDRAFF
abundance: .; d_gene: .; j_gene: TRBJ2-7; v_gene: TRBV27; CDR3nt: TGTGCCAGCAGTTCCACCTACGAGCAGTACTTC; CDR3aa: CASSSTYEQYF
abundance: .; d_gene: .; j_gene: TRBJ2-5; v_gene: TRBV18; CDR3nt: TGTGCCAGCTCACCCGGGTACCAAGAGACCCAGTACTTC; CDR3aa: CASSPGYQETQYF
abundance: .; d_gene: .; j_gene: TRBJ2-3; v_gene: TRBV10-3; CDR3nt: TGTGCCATCAGTGGTATCTCGACTACCAACACAGATACGCAGTATTTT; CDR3aa: CAISGISTTNTDTQYF
abundance: few; d_gene: .; j_gene: TRBJ2-1; v_gene: TRBV5-6; CDR3nt: TGTGCCAGCAGCTTGATGTACTACAATGAGCAGTTCTTC; CDR3aa: CASSLMYYNEQFF
abundance: many; d_gene: .; j_gene: TRBJ1-2; v_gene: TRBV5-4; CDR3nt: TGTGCCAGCAGCTATCCGGGACAAGCCATCTATGGCTACACCTTC; CDR3aa: CASSYPGQAIYGYTF
abundance: .; d_gene: .; j_gene: TRBJ1-6; v_gene: TRBV5-5; CDR3nt: TGTGCCAGCAGCACGCAACAGGGATCTAATTCACCCCTCCACTTT; CDR3aa: CASSTQQGSNSPLHF
abundance: .; d_gene: .; j_gene: TRBJ1-1; v_gene: TRBV4-1; CDR3nt: TGCGCCAGCAGCCAGGGCAAGGCCAGGGGGAACACTGAAGCTTTCTTT; CDR3aa: CASSQGKARGNTEAFF